The entry below describes one TCR beta chain. Its specificity is not known. Looked up from germline, CDR1 is MNHEY and CDR2 is SVGAGI. V lost 2 bases, J lost 6 bases, and 6 bases stayed unmatched. The CDR3 extends over 14 amino acids. Isolating PBMCs gave at least 6 million of these cells per sample. With a J-beta primer mix and a sample-barcoded 5' primer, a second PCR ran about 6 to 11 cycles. All cDNA molecules were each tagged by a template-switch adaptor with 12 random nucleotides. TCRdb ran MiXCR on the 5' RACE reads and lists one entry per CDR3 protein. This table holds about 830,000 distinct CDR3 sequences, approximately 59% found once. This sample is part of a study of blood T cells in healthy people across ages. Study-wide findings and caveats: The authors considered diversity estimates from one million T cells to be underestimates. Possibly, changes in expanded clonotypes were confounded because donor CMV status was unknown.

The receptor was derived from a man aged 25-45 years in good health. The sample consisted of blood. The J gene is TRBJ1-2, the V gene TRBV6-5; 7 nucleotides match TRBD1. The CDR3 DNA sequence: TGTGCCAGCAGTTACGAAGGGGGCTCGAATGGCTACACCTTC. It specifies CASSYEGGSNGYTF.